The rows below give T cell receptor beta chains drawn from one sample of a study of blood T cell repertoires in COVID-19. The repertoire was sequenced with immunoSEQ multiplex PCR; TCRdb's copy has only in-frame clones and lacks some. Of nearly 350,000 clones listed, 87% are singletons. Sequencing was performed on peripheral blood. These receptors came from a woman aged 45-65 years with COVID-19, enrolled during active disease. Each CDR3 is given with its conserved first and last residue. A D gene is named only where the DNA matches it firmly. Clone size appears in some rows only: once, few, many, or a class for an expanded clone.

D,V,J,size,CDR3,DNA
.,TRBV12-3/TRBV12-4,TRBJ2-3,.,CASTKWAGQYF,TGTGCCAGCACAAAATGGGCGGGGCAGTATTTT
.,TRBV29-1,TRBJ1-2,many,CSVQSLSSGGYTF,TGCAGCGTTCAGAGCTTATCCAGCGGCGGCTACACCTTC
TRBD1,TRBV6-2/TRBV6-3,TRBJ2-4,.,CASSYEGQGARGIQYF,TGTGCCAGCAGTTACGAAGGCCAGGGGGCTCGGGGCATTCAGTACTTC
TRBD2,TRBV7-9,TRBJ2-1,.,CASSPSLAGGPYEQFF,TGTGCCAGCAGCCCCTCACTAGCGGGAGGGCCCTATGAGCAGTTCTTC
TRBD1,TRBV29-1,TRBJ1-2,.,CSVLPRTGVDGYTF,TGCAGCGTTTTGCCCCGGACAGGGGTTGATGGCTACACCTTC
.,TRBV27,TRBJ2-6,.,CASSRDLPSGANVLTF,TGTGCCAGCAGTAGAGACTTACCTTCTGGGGCCAACGTCCTGACTTTC
TRBD1,TRBV19,TRBJ2-7,.,CASSFAGTGIYEQYF,TGTGCCAGTAGTTTTGCCGGGACAGGGATCTACGAGCAGTACTTC
TRBD2,TRBV5-1,TRBJ2-7,.,CASRRYGTNSYEQYF,TGCGCCAGCAGGAGGTACGGGACTAACTCCTACGAGCAGTACTTC
.,TRBV30,TRBJ1-1,once,CAWSPPRGTEAFF,TGTGCCTGGTCCCCACCCAGGGGAACTGAAGCTTTCTTT
.,TRBV4-2,TRBJ1-5,.,CASSSSEDRGQPQHF,TGTGCCAGCAGCTCAAGCGAAGACCGGGGTCAGCCCCAGCATTTT
TRBD2,TRBV27,TRBJ2-5,.,CASSYRPGLAPKETQYF,TGTGCCAGCAGTTACAGACCGGGACTAGCCCCAAAGGAGACCCAGTACTTC
.,TRBV18,TRBJ1-1,.,CASSGNQGNTEAFF,TGTGCCAGCTCCGGAAACCAGGGGAACACTGAAGCTTTCTTT
TRBD1,TRBV2,TRBJ1-5,.,CASRPNRGREPQHF,TGTGCCAGCAGGCCCAACAGGGGCAGGGAGCCCCAGCATTTT
.,TRBV12-3/TRBV12-4,TRBJ2-7,.,CASSSHIYEQYF,TGTGCCAGCAGTTCCCACATCTACGAGCAGTACTTC
TRBD1,TRBV5-1,TRBJ1-1,once,CASSRQGATEAFF,TGCGCCAGCAGCCGACAGGGGGCCACTGAAGCTTTCTTT
.,TRBV19,TRBJ2-7,once,CASSIGYDRPPYEQYF,TGTGCCAGTAGTATAGGATATGACAGGCCCCCTTACGAGCAGTACTTC
.,TRBV7-2,TRBJ2-1,.,CASSPQAQLGWSYNEQFF,TGTGCCAGCAGCCCACAGGCGCAGCTAGGCTGGTCCTACAATGAGCAGTTCTTC
TRBD2,TRBV12-3/TRBV12-4,TRBJ2-1,few,CASRGGRGEQFF,TGTGCCAGCAGGGGCGGGAGGGGTGAGCAGTTCTTC
.,TRBV7-9,TRBJ2-2,.,CASSLQGVNTGELFF,TGTGCCAGCAGCTTACAGGGCGTGAACACCGGGGAGCTGTTTTTT
.,TRBV19,TRBJ1-6,few,CASRRSSYNSPLHF,TGTGCCAGTAGGCGGAGCTCCTATAATTCACCCCTCCACTTT
.,TRBV19,TRBJ1-1,.,CASSPGRNRATNTEAFF,TGTGCCAGTAGTCCCGGACGGAACAGGGCGACGAACACTGAAGCTTTCTTT
.,TRBV5-8,TRBJ1-5,.,CASSLGGGAKNQPQHF,TGTGCCAGCAGCTTGGGCGGGGGGGCTAAAAATCAGCCCCAGCATTTT
.,TRBV9,TRBJ2-7,few,CASSVAVSYEQYF,TGTGCCAGCAGCGTTGCGGTTTCCTACGAGCAGTACTTC
.,TRBV18,TRBJ2-7,.,CASSTSRGYEQYF,TGTGCCAGCTCAACAAGCCGGGGTTACGAGCAGTACTTC
.,TRBV7-3,TRBJ1-1,few,CASSLTGDRNTEAFF,TGTGCCAGCAGCTTAACGGGCGACAGAAACACTGAAGCTTTCTTT
.,TRBV18,TRBJ1-2,.,CASSPRTLPANYGYTF,TGTGCCAGCTCACCACGAACTTTGCCCGCTAACTATGGCTACACCTTC
TRBD2,TRBV3-1/TRBV3-2,TRBJ2-7,.,CASSQVGLAGGPAENEQYF,TGTGCCAGCAGCCAAGTGGGACTAGCGGGAGGGCCCGCGGAGAACGAGCAGTACTTC
.,TRBV6-5,TRBJ2-5,.,CASRVETGSETQYF,TGTGCCAGCAGAGTGGAGACCGGGAGTGAGACCCAGTACTTC
TRBD2,TRBV6-2/TRBV6-3,TRBJ2-7,few,CASTPRGAGGSYEQYF,TGTGCCAGCACCCCAAGGGGAGCGGGAGGTTCCTACGAGCAGTACTTC
TRBD1,TRBV4-1,TRBJ1-5,.,CASSQETGANQPQHF,TGCGCCAGCAGCCAAGAGACAGGGGCAAATCAGCCCCAGCATTTT
.,TRBV30,TRBJ1-4,.,CAWSRQGYTNEKLFF,TGTGCCTGGAGTCGTCAGGGTTACACTAATGAAAAACTGTTTTTT
TRBD1,TRBV29-1,TRBJ2-7,.,CSVVPGQAYEQYF,TGCAGCGTCGTCCCGGGACAGGCCTACGAGCAGTACTTC
.,TRBV30,TRBJ2-7,once,CAWSGGTYSAEQYF,TGTGCCTGGAGTGGCGGGACCTACTCCGCCGAGCAGTACTTC
.,TRBV18,TRBJ1-2,.,CASSPERQGGF,TGTGCCAGCTCACCGGAGAGGCAGGGTGGCTTC
.,TRBV7-2,TRBJ2-5,once,CASSLVLASTPLQETQYF,TGTGCCAGCAGCTTGGTACTAGCTAGCACTCCCCTCCAAGAGACCCAGTACTTC
TRBD1,TRBV12-5,TRBJ2-7,.,CASGNPHRGYEQYF,TGTGCTAGTGGTAACCCCCACAGGGGATACGAGCAGTACTTC
TRBD2,TRBV3-1/TRBV3-2,TRBJ2-7,once,CASSPRGLAGAYEQYF,TGTGCCAGCAGCCCCCGGGGACTAGCGGGGGCCTACGAGCAGTACTTC
TRBD2,TRBV10-2,TRBJ2-7,.,CASREGLAVGYEQYF,TGCGCCAGCAGGGAGGGACTAGCGGTCGGGTACGAGCAGTACTTC
TRBD1,TRBV11-2,TRBJ1-1,.,CASSSNDRGLNTEAFF,TGTGCCAGCAGCTCTAATGACAGGGGCCTGAACACTGAAGCTTTCTTT
.,TRBV11-2,TRBJ2-1,.,CASSLGQNNEQFF,TGTGCCAGCAGCTTAGGACAGAACAATGAGCAGTTCTTC
TRBD2,TRBV9,TRBJ2-5,.,CASSVDSGGATQYF,TGTGCCAGCAGCGTAGATTCGGGGGGGGCGACCCAGTACTTC
.,TRBV27,TRBJ2-7,.,CASREGGAYEQYF,TGTGCCAGCAGGGAGGGCGGCGCGTACGAGCAGTACTTC
.,TRBV15,TRBJ1-2,.,CATSRSGSGVLGYTF,TGTGCCACCAGCAGATCAGGCTCAGGTGTTCTTGGCTACACCTTC
.,TRBV30,TRBJ2-7,.,CAWNIEGVLYEQYF,TGTGCCTGGAATATTGAAGGGGTCCTCTACGAGCAGTACTTC
TRBD2,TRBV4-2,TRBJ2-1,.,CASSTILAGAFSYNEQFF,TGTGCCAGCAGTACTATCCTAGCGGGGGCCTTCTCCTACAATGAGCAGTTCTTC
TRBD2,TRBV5-4,TRBJ2-1,.,CASSLTSGSFREQFF,TGTGCCAGCAGCTTGACTAGCGGGAGCTTCCGGGAGCAGTTCTTC
.,TRBV7-9,TRBJ2-2,.,CASTDRRQNTGELFF,TGTGCCAGCACCGACCGGAGGCAGAACACCGGGGAGCTGTTTTTT
TRBD1,TRBV23-1,TRBJ2-3,.,CARGTGSWDTQYF,TGCGCCAGAGGGACAGGGAGTTGGGATACGCAGTATTTT
TRBD2,TRBV5-6,TRBJ2-1,.,CASSLRTSGRNEQFF,TGTGCCAGCAGCTTGCGGACTAGCGGGAGGAATGAGCAGTTCTTC
TRBD2,TRBV7-2,TRBJ2-7,.,CASSLTPSGASSYEQYF,TGTGCCAGCAGCTTAACCCCTAGCGGGGCGAGCTCCTACGAGCAGTACTTC
TRBD1,TRBV30,TRBJ2-6,.,CAVATGGSGANVLTF,TGTGCCGTCGCGACAGGGGGATCTGGGGCCAACGTCCTGACTTTC